These 24 T cell receptor beta chains share one sample of origin, sequenced in a study of T cells in Graves' hyperthyroidism and ophthalmopathy. Amplified TCR beta CDR3 regions came from RNA transcripts. During a first-round RT-PCR of the TCR CDR3, the HTBI primer set was used. Via MiXCR, TCRdb re-called the multiplex PCR reads, giving one row per CDR3 protein. The data contain 540,000 or so distinct CDR3 sequences, 15% to 17% of them singletons. Sequences were obtained from blood. These receptors all come from a woman in her 30s with Graves' hyperthyroidism.

Ten or more counts support this clonotype. This chain connects TRBV27 to TRBJ2-7; TRBD2 aligns across 8 bases. The CDR3 length is 15 residues. The V gene's germline CDR1 is MNHEY and CDR2 SMNVEV (reference sequence). The V segment lost 0 bases and the J segment 2 bases; nucleotides outside the gene matches: 3. DNA of the CDR3: TGTGCCAGCAGTTTATCGCTAGCGGGCGCCTACGAGCAGTACTTC. Translated: CASSLSLAGAYEQYF.

This clonotype was found a few times. The chain recombines TRBV7-9 with TRBJ1-6; D remains unclear. Trimming pared 1 base from V and 10 bases from J, leaving 14 bases between. Germline-derived CDR1 and CDR2 are SEHNR and FQNEAQ (reference sequence). There are 15 residues in the CDR3. This CDR3 reads CASSLDVEISSPLHF. The CDR3 region has the DNA TGTGCCAGCAGCTTAGATGTGGAAATTTCGTCACCCCTCCACTTT.

V is TRBV9 and J is TRBJ1-6; no definite D call. The CDR3 spans 16 residues. From germline, CDR1 is SGDLS and CDR2 YYNGEE. The V and J ends lost 4 bases and 10 bases respectively, with 21 bases between them. The CDR3 loop is CASSPHRPGLGSPLHF. DNA of the CDR3: TGTGCCAGCAGCCCTCACCGACCGGGGTTAGGGTCACCCCTCCACTTT.

In regard to this clonotype: As the CDR3 is not closed by the conserved phenylalanine or tryptophan, this likely results from a read error. V gene TRBV11-2 combines with J gene TRBJ2-1, with TRBD2 as a possible D gene (6 bases). The germline gives CDR1 SGHAT, CDR2 FQNNGV. The CDR3 contains 20 residues. V lost 0 bases, J lost 0 bases, and 21 bases lay in between. The CDR3 region is CASSLDPRGWAGNSYNEQFL. The CDR3 DNA follows: TGTGCCAGCAGCTTAGACCCCCGTGGGTGGGCGGGGAACTCCTACAATGAGCAGTTCCTC.

This clonotype has at least ten counts. The rearrangement joins TRBV28 to TRBJ2-1; TRBD2 is a possible D gene (5 bases). The V gene lost 2 bases and the J gene lost 6 bases, with 8 bases spanning the gap. CDR1 is MDHEN and CDR2 is SYDVKM in the germline V gene. This CDR3 comprises 13 residues. The CDR3 is CASSLALANEQFF. As DNA, the CDR3 is TGTGCCAGCAGTTTAGCCCTAGCCAATGAGCAGTTCTTC.

The chain employs TRBV4-3 and TRBJ2-3; the match to TRBD2 covers 9 bases. This CDR3 contains 16 residues. CDR1 and CDR2 (germline): LGHNA, YSLEER. J gave up 5 bases and V 0 bases, and 6 bases lay outside the gene matches. The CDR3 is CASSQERAGGLDTQYF. CDR3 DNA: TGCGCCAGCAGCCAAGAAAGAGCGGGAGGTTTAGATACGCAGTATTTT.

DNA of the CDR3: TGTGCCAGCAGTTACTCGCGGCAGGGGGCGTCCTATGGCTACACCTTC. Its protein is CASSYSRQGASYGYTF. The gene calls are TRBV6-5 and TRBJ1-2, with 8 bases identical to TRBD1. CDR1 is MNHEY and CDR2 is SVGAGI in the germline V gene. The CDR3 runs 16 residues. Trimming took 0 bases from V and 4 from J; bases not matched to a gene: 7.

The chain is built from TRBV2 and TRBJ1-2; 7 positions match TRBD1. With 3 bases clipped from V and 8 bases from J, the junction kept 6 bases outside the gene matches. Germline assignment: CDR1 SNHLY and CDR2 FYNNEI. CDR3 length: 13 amino acids. The CDR3 bases are TGTGCCAGCAGTGATGGACAGGATCTCGGCTACACCTTC. Translation: CASSDGQDLGYTF.

This chain's CDR3 is CASSTGTGETQYF. The CDR3 coding sequence is TGTGCCAGTAGTACCGGGACGGGAGAGACCCAGTACTTC. The chain uses TRBV19 and TRBJ2-5; either TRBD1 or TRBD2 may supply D (5 bases each). Trimming stripped 4 bases from V and 4 bases from J, with 10 bases between. This CDR3 is 13 amino acids long. CDR1 LNHDA and CDR2 SQIVND come from the germline V gene (reference sequence).

This rearrangement joins TRBV6-1 to TRBJ2-1; 8 bases map to TRBD2. V lost 6 bases to trimming and J lost 0 bases; unmatched junction nucleotides: 7. CDR1 is MNHNS and CDR2 is SASEGT in the germline V gene. CDR3 length equals 16 residues. CDR3 nucleotides: TGTGCCAGCAGCGGCGCCGGGACTAGCTCCTACAATGAGCAGTTCTTC. As protein: CASSGAGTSSYNEQFF.

The genes are TRBV5-4 and TRBJ2-1; D possibly corresponds to TRBD2 (6 bases). The CDR3 runs to 14 residues. The V gene's germline CDR1 is SGHNT and CDR2 YYREEE (reference sequence). The V gene lost 4 bases and the J gene lost 7 bases, with 15 bases spanning the gap. CDR3 nucleotide sequence: TGTGCCAGCAGCCCACGACTAGGTCATAATGAGCAGTTCTTC. Translated: CASSPRLGHNEQFF.

This clonotype was seen only a few times. V is TRBV2 and J is TRBJ1-2; weak D call: TRBD1 (5 bases). The CDR3 covers 15 residues. V was pared by 1 base and J by 7 bases, with 16 bases between. Germline V gene sequence: CDR1 SNHLY, CDR2 FYNNEI. CDR3: CASSEVRGISSGYTF. CDR3 sequence (DNA): TGTGCCAGCAGTGAAGTTAGGGGAATCAGTAGTGGCTACACCTTC.

This clonotype was observed many times. The rearrangement uses TRBV6-1 and TRBJ2-1; TRBD1 matches 9 bases. The CDR3 runs to 15 residues. Germline V CDR1 and CDR2: MNHNS, SASEGT. J was trimmed by 4 bases and V by 6 bases; bases with no gene match: 7. The CDR3 nucleotides read TGTGCCAGCAGCTCGACAGGGGGATCTTACAATGAGCAGTTCTTC. Translation gives CASSSTGGSYNEQFF.

This clonotype has at least ten counts. The chain is built from TRBV5-1 and TRBJ2-7; D ambiguous. Germline V gene lookup returns CDR1 SGHRS and CDR2 YFSETQ. The V end lost 0 bases, the J end lost 3 bases, and 10 bases lay between the germline ends. The CDR3 length is 14 residues. DNA of the CDR3: TGCGCCAGCAGCTTGGGAGTCCCCAACTACGAGCAGTACTTC. It yields the protein CASSLGVPNYEQYF.

This clonotype was observed at least ten times. CDR3 nucleotides: TGTGCCAGCACCCTAGGGGGCACCTCCTACGAGCAGTACTTC. Encoded protein: CASTLGGTSYEQYF. J is TRBJ2-7 and V is TRBV7-9; the match to TRBD1 covers 7 bases. Germline CDR1 SEHNR, CDR2 FQNEAQ (reference sequence). Trimming removed 7 bases from V and 0 bases from J; junction bases left unmatched: 6. The CDR3 is made up of 14 amino acids.

This clonotype has ten or more counts. The rearrangement joins TRBV7-3 to TRBJ2-1; 13 bases align to TRBD2. V shed 2 bases and J 5 bases; nucleotides not matched to a gene: 6. There are 17 residues in the CDR3. Germline CDR1 SGHTA, CDR2 FQGTGA. The CDR3 DNA reads as TGTGCCAGCAGCTTAGGGACTAGCGGGATTATCCACAATGAGCAGTTCTTC. Amino acids: CASSLGTSGIIHNEQFF.

This CDR3 reads CASSERMGDAFF. In nucleotides, the CDR3 is TGCGCCAGCAGTGAGCGTATGGGCGATGCGTTCTTC. This chain connects TRBV10-2 to TRBJ2-1, with D hard to call. Germline lookup yields CDR1 WSHSY and CDR2 SAAADI. CDR3 length: 12 amino acids. Deletions cut 2 bases from V and 15 bases from J, with 14 bases between.

In this sample, this clonotype turned up many times. The chain recombines TRBV7-2 with TRBJ2-7; D is undetermined. The CDR3 spans 14 residues. The germline V gene has CDR1 SGHTA and CDR2 FQGNSA. Trimming pared 5 bases from V and 0 bases from J, leaving 11 bases between. The CDR3 is CASSKTHVSYEQYF. CDR3 bases: TGTGCCAGCAGCAAGACCCACGTCTCCTACGAGCAGTACTTC.

This clonotype showed up many times. This chain connects TRBV7-3 to TRBJ2-1; D unclear. The CDR3 length is 15 residues. Trimming left V 5 bases short and J 4 bases short, with 15 bases between. Germline V gene lookup returns CDR1 SGHTA and CDR2 FQGTGA. The CDR3 region has the DNA TGTGCCAGCAGCCTAGGACCCGCGGAGTACAATGAGCAGTTCTTC. It translates to CASSLGPAEYNEQFF.

V usage is TRBV10-3 and J usage is TRBJ1-2; D may be TRBD1 (6 bases). CDR1 and CDR2 (germline): ENHRY, SYGVKD. Trimming left V 4 bases short and J 5 bases short, with 11 bases between. The CDR3 sequence is 13 residues long. The CDR3 loop is CAISARDMYGYTF. The DNA of the CDR3 is TGTGCCATCAGTGCCAGGGACATGTATGGCTACACCTTC.

This clonotype was seen only once. The chain combines TRBV12-3 or TRBV12-4 with TRBJ2-7; 7 nucleotides line up with TRBD1. The CDR3 is 14 amino acids. V lost 7 bases and J lost 3; bases outside the gene matches: 9. The CDR3 region is CASTAGTELYEQYF. The CDR3 region has the DNA TGTGCCAGCACCGCCGGGACAGAACTCTACGAGCAGTACTTC.

This clonotype was found many times. CDR3 DNA: TGTGCCAGCCTCGCGGCAAACATTCAGTACTTC. Residues: CASLAANIQYF. The rearrangement uses TRBV11-2 and TRBJ2-4, with D hard to call. This CDR3 is 11 amino acids long. Germline V CDR1 and CDR2: SGHAT, FQNNGV. The V and J ends lost 8 bases and 6 bases respectively, with 8 bases between them.

This clonotype showed up many times. The V and J genes are TRBV29-1 and TRBJ2-1; 8 bases line up with TRBD1. From germline, CDR1 is SQVTM and CDR2 ANQGSEA. CDR3 length equals 14 residues. Trimming cost V 4 bases and J 5 bases; bases outside gene matches: 7. This chain's CDR3 is CSVAQGAPHNEQFF. Written as DNA, the CDR3 is TGCAGCGTTGCTCAGGGGGCTCCCCACAATGAGCAGTTCTTC.

The table lists this clonotype with many counts. This chain links TRBV12-3 or TRBV12-4 with TRBJ2-7; D tentatively reads TRBD1 or TRBD2 (5 bases each). The germline V and J ends were trimmed by 5 bases and 2 bases, with 25 bases remaining between them. The CDR3 consists of 18 residues. The DNA for the CDR3 is TGTGCCAGCAGTCCCGTGGGTAGTGGGGTCGGGACGACCTACGAGCAGTACTTC. As protein: CASSPVGSGVGTTYEQYF.